The text below deals with one T cell receptor beta chain. The antigen is not known. The data originate from a study of CD8 T cells in ankylosing spondylitis. 5'-RACE, quantitative and with molecular barcodes, yielded the TCR beta libraries. MiXCR was run by TCRdb on the 5' RACE reads, yielding one entry per CDR3 protein. The sample has some 700,000 distinct CDR3 sequences, under 20% seen once; the top ten hold around a fifth. From germline, CDR1 is SGHRS and CDR2 YFSETQ. Deletions cut 2 bases from V and 3 bases from J, with 15 bases between. CDR3 length: 15 residues. Findings and limits, study-wide: Disease-linked clones proved CD8+ and comparatively uncommon in peripheral blood. Ankylosing spondylitis blood appeared to carry a characteristic TCR beta motif of several highly homologous variants.

Input material: blood, either unsorted or a sorted T cell fraction (not recorded which). This clonotype was sampled from a male donor with ankylosing spondylitis. The chain joins TRBV5-1 to TRBJ2-7, with D perhaps matching TRBD1 or TRBD2 (6 bases each). The CDR3 DNA sequence: TGCGCCAGCAGCTTCATTGTGGGGGGCTTCTACGAGCAGTACTTC. Translation gives CASSFIVGGFYEQYF.